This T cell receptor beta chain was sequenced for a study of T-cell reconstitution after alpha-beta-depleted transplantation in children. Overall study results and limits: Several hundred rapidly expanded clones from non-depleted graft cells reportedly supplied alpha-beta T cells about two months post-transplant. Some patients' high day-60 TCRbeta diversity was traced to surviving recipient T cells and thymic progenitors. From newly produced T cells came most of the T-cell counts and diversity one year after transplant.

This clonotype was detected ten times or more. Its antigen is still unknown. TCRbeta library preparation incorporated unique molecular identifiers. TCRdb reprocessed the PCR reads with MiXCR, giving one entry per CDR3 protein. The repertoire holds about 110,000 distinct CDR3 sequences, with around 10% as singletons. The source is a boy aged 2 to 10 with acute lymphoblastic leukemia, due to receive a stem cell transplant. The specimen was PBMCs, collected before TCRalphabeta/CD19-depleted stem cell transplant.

The DNA for the CDR3 is TGTGCCAGCAACCCTAGCGGGACTTACAATGAGCAGTTCTTC. Its protein product is CASNPSGTYNEQFF. The chain employs TRBV7-9 and TRBJ2-1, with TRBD2 identical over 9 bases. V trimming: 7 bases; J trimming: 4 bases; junction bases outside the gene matches: 5. CDR1 and CDR2 from the germline V gene are SEHNR and FQNEAQ (reference sequence). CDR3 length: 14 amino acids.